The T cell receptor beta chain under discussion was sequenced for a study of blood T cell repertoires in COVID-19. For the study at large: Samples taken during acute and convalescent COVID-19 were collected in the United States, Italy and Spain. The cDNA or gDNA used as material had been derived from T cells, B-cell-depleted T cells, or PBMCs.

Original processing methods: Reference gene primer amplification gave nucleated cell count estimates. Profiling relied on immunoSEQ multiplex PCR, and the TCRdb table lists in-frame clones only, not all of them. The V and J calls and clone size were taken over from that table, and D and trimming were inferred from the DNA. The table includes about 170,000 clones, about 74% detected once. V gave up 6 bases and J gave up 1 base; unmatched junction bases: 11. Germline CDR1 and CDR2: LNHDA and SQIVND (reference sequence). The CDR3 is 17 amino acids. Material for sequencing was peripheral blood. This receptor was obtained from a woman older than 75 with acute or convalescent COVID-19. The chain has TRBV19 and TRBJ1-5, with 8 bases lining up with TRBD1. The DNA of the CDR3 is TGTGCCAGTAGAACCTTTAACAGGGGGTCCAGCAATCAGCCCCAGCATTTT. Residues: CASRTFNRGSSNQPQHF.